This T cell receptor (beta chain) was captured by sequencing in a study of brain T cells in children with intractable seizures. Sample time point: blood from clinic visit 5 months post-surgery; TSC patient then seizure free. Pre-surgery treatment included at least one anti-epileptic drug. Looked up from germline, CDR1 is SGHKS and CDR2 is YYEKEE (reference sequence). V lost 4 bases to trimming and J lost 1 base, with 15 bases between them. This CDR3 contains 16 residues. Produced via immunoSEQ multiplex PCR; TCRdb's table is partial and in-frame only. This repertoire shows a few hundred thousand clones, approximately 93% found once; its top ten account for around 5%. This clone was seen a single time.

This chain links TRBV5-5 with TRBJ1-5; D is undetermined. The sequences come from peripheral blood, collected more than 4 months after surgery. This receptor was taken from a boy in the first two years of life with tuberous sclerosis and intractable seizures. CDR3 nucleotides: TGTGCCAGCAGCAACGGACCCCGAGGGAGCAATCAGCCCCAGCATTTT. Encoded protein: CASSNGPRGSNQPQHF.